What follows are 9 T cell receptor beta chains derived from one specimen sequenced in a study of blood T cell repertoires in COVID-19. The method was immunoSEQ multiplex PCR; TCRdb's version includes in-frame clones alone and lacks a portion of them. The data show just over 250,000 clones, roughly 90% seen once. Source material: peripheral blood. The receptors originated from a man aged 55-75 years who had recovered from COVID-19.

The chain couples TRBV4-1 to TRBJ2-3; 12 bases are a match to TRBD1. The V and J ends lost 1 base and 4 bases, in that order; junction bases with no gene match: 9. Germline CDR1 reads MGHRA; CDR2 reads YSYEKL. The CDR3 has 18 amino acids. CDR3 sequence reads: CASSQVLGTGGVADTQYF. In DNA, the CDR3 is TGCGCCAGCAGCCAAGTTTTAGGGACAGGGGGCGTTGCAGATACGCAGTATTTT.

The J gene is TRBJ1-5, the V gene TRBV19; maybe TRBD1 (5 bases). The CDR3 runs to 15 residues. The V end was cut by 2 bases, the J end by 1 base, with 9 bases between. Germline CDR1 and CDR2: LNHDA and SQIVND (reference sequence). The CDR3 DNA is TGTGCCAGTAGTATATGGGGGGACAGCAATCAGCCCCAGCATTTT. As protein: CASSIWGDSNQPQHF.

The CDR3 sequence: CASSQQDRYEQYF. The CDR3 region has the DNA TGTGCCAGCAGCCAACAGGATCGCTACGAGCAGTACTTC. The V gene is TRBV5-6, the J gene TRBJ2-7; possible D gene TRBD1, 5 bases. The CDR3 loop spans 13 amino acids. Germline CDR1 SGHDT, CDR2 YYEEEE. Trimming took 4 bases from V and 3 from J, leaving 11 bases between them.

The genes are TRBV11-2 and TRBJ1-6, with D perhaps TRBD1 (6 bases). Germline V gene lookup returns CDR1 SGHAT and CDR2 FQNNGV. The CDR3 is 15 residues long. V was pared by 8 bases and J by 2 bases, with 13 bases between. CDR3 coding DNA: TGTGCCAGCGCCATGGACAGCGCCTATAATTCACCCCTCCACTTT. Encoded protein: CASAMDSAYNSPLHF.

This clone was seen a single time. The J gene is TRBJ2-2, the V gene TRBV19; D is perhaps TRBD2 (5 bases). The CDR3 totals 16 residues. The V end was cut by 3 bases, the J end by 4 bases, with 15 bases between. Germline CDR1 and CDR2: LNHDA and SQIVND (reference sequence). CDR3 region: CASSIKGLGSTGELFF. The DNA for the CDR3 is TGTGCCAGTAGTATTAAGGGTCTGGGGAGCACCGGGGAGCTGTTTTTT.

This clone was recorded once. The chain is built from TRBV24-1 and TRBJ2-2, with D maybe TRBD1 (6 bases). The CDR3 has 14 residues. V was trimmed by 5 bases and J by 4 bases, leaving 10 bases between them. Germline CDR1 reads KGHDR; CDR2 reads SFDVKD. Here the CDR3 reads CATSGTGITGELFF. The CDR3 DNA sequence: TGTGCCACCAGTGGCACAGGGATCACCGGGGAGCTGTTTTTT.

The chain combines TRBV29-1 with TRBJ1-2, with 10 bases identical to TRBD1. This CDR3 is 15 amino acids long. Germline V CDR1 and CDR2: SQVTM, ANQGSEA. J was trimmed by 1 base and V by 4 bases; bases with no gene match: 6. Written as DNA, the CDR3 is TGCAGCGTTGCCCCGGACAGGGGGATTAACTATGGCTACACCTTC. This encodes CSVAPDRGINYGYTF.

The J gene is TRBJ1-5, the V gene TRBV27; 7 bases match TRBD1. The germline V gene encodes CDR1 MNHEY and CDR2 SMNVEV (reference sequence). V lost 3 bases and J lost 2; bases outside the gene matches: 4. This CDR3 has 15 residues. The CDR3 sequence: CASSFGTVGNQPQHF. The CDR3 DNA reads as TGTGCCAGCAGTTTCGGGACAGTGGGCAATCAGCCCCAGCATTTT.

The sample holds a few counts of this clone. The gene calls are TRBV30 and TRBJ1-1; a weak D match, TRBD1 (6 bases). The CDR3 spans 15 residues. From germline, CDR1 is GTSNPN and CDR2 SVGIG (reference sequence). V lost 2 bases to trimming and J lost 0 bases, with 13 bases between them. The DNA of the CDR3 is TGTGCCTGGAGTTCATGGACAGACGTGAACACTGAAGCTTTCTTT. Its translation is CAWSSWTDVNTEAFF.